This T cell receptor (beta chain) was recovered during a study of blood T cell repertoires in COVID-19. The wider study: Sample material is recorded as cDNA or gDNA derived from T cells, B-cell-depleted T cells, or PBMCs.

Source study methods: Nucleated cell number was recorded as an estimate derived from reference gene primer amplification. The table came from immunoSEQ multiplex PCR; TCRdb's copy has only in-frame clones and leaves some out. V and J calls and clone size are as listed in that table; D and trimming were resolved from the DNA. The sample has fewer than 350,000 clones; 70% to 90% are singletons. This clone was counted once. Trimming pared 5 bases from V and 10 bases from J, leaving 11 bases between. The CDR3 contains 12 residues. Germline V lookup: CDR1 KGHDR, CDR2 SFDVKD. The sequencing sample was made of peripheral blood. The TCR sequence derives from a woman aged 45 to 65 with active or convalescent COVID-19. The genes are TRBV24-1 and TRBJ1-5; D is undetermined. CDR3 sequence reads: CATSGFGGPQHF. CDR3 in DNA: TGTGCCACCAGTGGATTTGGCGGACCCCAGCATTTT.